These T cell receptor beta chains were read from a single sample in a study of shared clonotypes between healthy human individuals. TCRdb's table, derived via immunoSEQ multiplex PCR, lists solely in-frame clones and lacks some. The table lists some 790,000 clones, over 60% of them singletons. The sequenced material came from memory CD4+ T cells sorted from blood. The receptor set was obtained from a woman in her twenties or thirties in good health. CDR3s include the opening cysteine and the closing phenylalanine or tryptophan. D genes are given only for firm matches. The size of a clone is reported for some rows only, either as once, few or many, or as a class for expanded clones.

>.|.|TRBV5-1|TRBJ2-7
TGCGCCAGCAGCTTGGAGCGGCGCTCCTACGAGCAGTACTTC
CASSLERRSYEQYF
>.|TRBD2|TRBV28|TRBJ2-7
TGTGCCAGCAGCGCCGGGGGAGCGGGAGGGCCGAACGAGCAGTACTTC
CASSAGGAGGPNEQYF
>.|.|TRBV9|TRBJ1-3
TGTGCCAGCGGTACCGGAAACACCATATATTTT
CASGTGNTIYF
>once|.|TRBV2|TRBJ2-7
TGTGCCAGCAGGGACTTTAAAACAAGTGGGTCAGGGCAGTACTTC
CASRDFKTSGSGQYF
>.|TRBD1|TRBV19|TRBJ2-3
TGTGCCAGTAGCCTCACCCCGACAGGGGCCACGGATACGCAGTATTTT
CASSLTPTGATDTQYF
>few|.|TRBV6-1|TRBJ1-3
TGTGCCAGCAGTGTTGGAAACACCATATATTTT
CASSVGNTIYF
>few|.|TRBV5-1|TRBJ2-7
TGCGCCAGCAGCTCGACCGGGACTTACAACTACGAGCAGTACTTC
CASSSTGTYNYEQYF
>.|.|TRBV6-6|TRBJ1-2
TGTGCCAGCAGTTACTCGACTCGGGACTATGGCTACACCTTC
CASSYSTRDYGYTF
>.|TRBD1|TRBV6-1|TRBJ2-7
TGTGCCAGCTCCCCGGACAGGGGATACGAGCAGTACTTC
CASSPDRGYEQYF
>.|.|TRBV11-2|TRBJ1-1
TGTGCCAGCAGCCTGACGATAGCTCGGGCTGAAGCTTTCTTT
CASSLTIARAEAFF
>.|.|TRBV6-6|TRBJ1-2
TGTGCCAGCAGGGGACAACTAGATTATGGCTACACCTTC
CASRGQLDYGYTF
>.|TRBD2|TRBV6-5|TRBJ2-7
TGTGCCAGCAGTCCTCTAGCGGGGGGCTACGAGCAGTACTTC
CASSPLAGGYEQYF
>.|.|TRBV7-6|TRBJ2-5
TGTGCCAGCAGCTTAGCTACGGGAGCGGAGACCCAGTACTTC
CASSLATGAETQYF
>.|TRBD2|TRBV5-1|TRBJ2-7
TGCGCCAGCAGCTTGGATTCGGCGGGAGTCACCTACGAGCAGTACTTC
CASSLDSAGVTYEQYF
>many|.|TRBV20-1|TRBJ2-1
TGCAGTGTTTCCCGCGCGGAACAGCAGTTCTTC
CSVSRAEQQFF
>few|.|TRBV6-4|TRBJ1-1
TGTGCCAGCAACACAGGGCACACTGAAGCTTTCTTT
CASNTGHTEAFF
>.|.|TRBV19|TRBJ2-7
TGTGCCAGTAGCTCCTATGGGTCGAGTGCGGAGCAGTACTTC
CASSSYGSSAEQYF
>many|.|TRBV4-1|TRBJ1-1
TGCGCCAGCAGCCAAGGTCAGAACACTGAAGCTTTCTTT
CASSQGQNTEAFF
>few|.|TRBV7-2|TRBJ2-7
TGTGCCAGCACCATTAATCTGGGGGAGCAGTACTTC
CASTINLGEQYF
>.|.|TRBV5-1|TRBJ2-1
TGCGCCAGCAGCTGGACCTCGGGAAGCTCCTACAATGAGCAGTTCTTC
CASSWTSGSSYNEQFF
>.|.|TRBV5-1|TRBJ2-2
TGCGCCAGCAGTTTAGGTTCTAGCGATACCGGGGAGCTGTTTTTT
CASSLGSSDTGELFF
>once|TRBD2|TRBV19|TRBJ2-7
TGTGCCAGTAGTAGAAGGGGCGGCGGGAGCTCCTACGAGCAGTACTTC
CASSRRGGGSSYEQYF
>.|.|TRBV20-1|TRBJ2-7
TGCAGTGCGGGGATCTACGAGCAGTACTTC
CSAGIYEQYF
>.|TRBD1|TRBV7-2|TRBJ2-2
TGTGCCAGCAGCCAAGAGTGGAAACAGGGGTCCATCGGGGAGCTGTTTTTT
CASSQEWKQGSIGELFF
>.|TRBD2|TRBV11-3|TRBJ2-3
TGTGCCAGCAGCTCTCGGGAGGGAAATCCAGATACGCAGTATTTT
CASSSREGNPDTQYF
>few|.|TRBV6-5|TRBJ1-1
TGTGCCAGCAGACAGGGTCTGGACACTGAAGCTTTCTTT
CASRQGLDTEAFF
>few|.|TRBV28|TRBJ1-5
TGTGCCAGCAGTTTTCGGAGGGGACGACAGCCCCAGCATTTT
CASSFRRGRQPQHF
>once|TRBD2|TRBV6-1|TRBJ2-7
TGTGCCAGCAGTGCGTTACTAGCGGGAGCCTACGAGCAGTACTTC
CASSALLAGAYEQYF
>once|TRBD1|TRBV19|TRBJ1-5
TGTGCCAGTAGTCCCGGGCGACAGGGTGGGCGTCAGCCCCAGCATTTT
CASSPGRQGGRQPQHF
>few|.|TRBV2|TRBJ2-2
TGTGCCAGCAGTGCAACTACGAACACCGGGGAGCTGTTTTTT
CASSATTNTGELFF
>.|.|TRBV1|TRBJ1-4
TGCACCAGCAGCCAACTGCTCCAGGGGGAAAATGAAAAACTGTTTTTT
CTSSQLLQGENEKLFF
>.|.|TRBV5-1|TRBJ1-1
TGCGCCAGCAGCTTGAACGAGAACACTGAAGCTTTCTTT
CASSLNENTEAFF
>.|.|TRBV7-8|TRBJ2-5
TGTGCCAGCAGCGAGCCGGGACGGGTCCAAGAGACCCAGTACTTC
CASSEPGRVQETQYF
>.|TRBD1|TRBV5-1|TRBJ2-3
TGCGCCAGCAGACTGGGACAGCGCACAGATACGCAGTATTTT
CASRLGQRTDTQYF
>.|TRBD2|TRBV6-1|TRBJ2-2
TGTGCCAGCAGTGGGGGACTAGCGTTGACCGGGGAGCTGTTTTTT
CASSGGLALTGELFF
>once|TRBD1|TRBV19|TRBJ1-2
TGTGCCAGTGGGACCGGGACAGGGGGCTTCTATGGCTACACCTTC
CASGTGTGGFYGYTF
>.|TRBD2|TRBV5-4|TRBJ2-3
TGTGCCAGCAGCTTGGGGCGGGAGGGCCGCGGGGGTACGCAGTATTTT
CASSLGREGRGGTQYF
>.|TRBD1|TRBV19|TRBJ1-1
TGTGCCAGTAGAGGACAGGGCGGCACTGAAGCTTTCTTT
CASRGQGGTEAFF
>.|.|TRBV11-2|TRBJ2-7
TGTGCCAGCAGTGTTAGCGCACGCGAGCAGTACTTC
CASSVSAREQYF
>.|TRBD2|TRBV6-6|TRBJ2-1
TGTGCCAGCAGTTACGGTGGACTAGCGGGTGAGCAGTTCTTC
CASSYGGLAGEQFF
>many|.|TRBV27|TRBJ2-7
TGTGCCAGCAGTTTAGTCCTAGGGCGGTACGAGCAGTACTTC
CASSLVLGRYEQYF
>.|.|TRBV20-1|TRBJ2-7
TGCAGTGCTGCCAAGGGGAGCGAGCAGTACTTC
CSAAKGSEQYF
>.|.|TRBV28|TRBJ2-5
TGTGCCAGCAGTTCACAGGGAGGGGAGACCCAGTACTTC
CASSSQGGETQYF
>.|.|TRBV7-8|TRBJ2-5
TGTGCCAGCAGCAAGTTCCGGGACGCCCCAAGGACCCAGTACTTC
CASSKFRDAPRTQYF
>.|.|TRBV5-4|TRBJ2-7
TGTGCCAGCAGCAATCGTGGAGGGAACCACGAGCAGTACTTC
CASSNRGGNHEQYF